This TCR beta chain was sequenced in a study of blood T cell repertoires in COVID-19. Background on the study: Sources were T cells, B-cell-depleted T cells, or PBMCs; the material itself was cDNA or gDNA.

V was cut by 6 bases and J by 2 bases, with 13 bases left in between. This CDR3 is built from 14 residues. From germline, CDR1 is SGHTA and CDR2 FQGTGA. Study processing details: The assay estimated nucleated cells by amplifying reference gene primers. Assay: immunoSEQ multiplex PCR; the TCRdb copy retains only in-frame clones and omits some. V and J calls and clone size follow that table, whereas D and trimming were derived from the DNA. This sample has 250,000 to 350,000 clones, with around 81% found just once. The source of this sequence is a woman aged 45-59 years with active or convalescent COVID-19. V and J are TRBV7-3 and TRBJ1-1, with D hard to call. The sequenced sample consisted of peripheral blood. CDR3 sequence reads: CASRSGVANTEAFF. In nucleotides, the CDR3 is TGTGCCAGCAGGAGCGGAGTGGCAAACACTGAAGCTTTCTTT.